Presented here are 12 T cell receptor beta chains from one specimen sequenced in a study of response to subunit inactivated influenza vaccine. TCRdb analysed the RT-PCR reads with MiXCR anew, one entry per CDR3 protein. The table lists 490,000 or so distinct CDR3 sequences, about 8% of them singletons. This material consisted of PBMCs from blood, taken less than 30 months after vaccination. The receptors originated from a man between 50 and 69 years old who received an inactivated influenza vaccine.

This clonotype was observed a few times. This chain links TRBV6-1 with TRBJ2-1; 7 nucleotides align to TRBD1. Per germline, CDR1 MNHNS and CDR2 SASEGT. J gave up 5 bases and V 6 bases, and 10 bases lay outside the gene matches. The CDR3 consists of 15 residues. The CDR3 loop is CASSGDRLRDNEQFF. CDR3 DNA sequence: TGTGCCAGCAGCGGGGACAGATTAAGAGACAATGAGCAGTTCTTC.

This clonotype has just a few counts. The chain combines TRBV7-2 with TRBJ2-5, with 8 bases fitting TRBD2. The trim removed 4 bases at V and 4 bases at J, leaving 11 bases unmatched. Germline CDR1 reads SGHTA; CDR2 reads FQGNSA. This CDR3 has 16 residues. The CDR3 sequence is CASSYTPGLAGETQYF. DNA for the CDR3: TGTGCCAGCAGCTATACGCCGGGGCTAGCGGGAGAGACCCAGTACTTC.

The chain combines TRBV3-1 with TRBJ1-6; D gene uncertain. CDR1 LGHDT and CDR2 YNNKEL come from the germline V gene (reference sequence). V was trimmed by 8 bases and J by 0 bases, leaving 8 bases between them. This CDR3 is built from 14 residues. Here the CDR3 DNA reads TGTGCCAGCGCCGAGGGCTCCTATAATTCACCCCTCCACTTT. This encodes CASAEGSYNSPLHF.

The table lists this clonotype with many counts. The chain combines TRBV15 with TRBJ1-1; TRBD1 agrees at 7 bases. CDR1 is LNHNV, CDR2 YYDKDF, per germline (reference sequence). Germline trimming cut 3 bases from V and 0 bases from J; bases unmatched to any gene: 4. The length of the CDR3 is 15 residues. The CDR3 sequence: CATSRPGQLNTEAFF. The DNA of the CDR3 is TGTGCCACCAGCAGGCCGGGACAGTTGAACACTGAAGCTTTCTTT.

There are many counts of this clonotype. The chain is built from TRBV4-3 and TRBJ1-1, with D possibly being TRBD1 (5 bases). Trimming pared 0 bases from V and 6 bases from J, leaving 17 bases between. CDR1 and CDR2 from the germline V gene are LGHNA and YSLEER. The CDR3 is 16 amino acids. The CDR3 nucleotides read TGCGCCAGCAGCCAAGACTTGGGGGGTTCGACCGCTGAAGCTTTCTTT. Translated, it gives CASSQDLGGSTAEAFF.

This clonotype was picked up a small number of times. V usage is TRBV7-2 and J usage is TRBJ1-1; no definite D call. CDR1 and CDR2 from the germline V gene are SGHTA and FQGNSA. The germline V and J ends were trimmed by 0 bases and 1 base, with 6 bases remaining between them. The length of the CDR3 is 14 residues. CDR3 DNA sequence: TGTGCCAGCAGCTTAGCCAGGTGGAACACTGAAGCTTTCTTT. This translates into CASSLARWNTEAFF.

In the case of this clonotype: A much larger clone differs by one base, so this may be a read error. No conserved phenylalanine or tryptophan ends this CDR3, so it is likely a read error. The chain has TRBV12-3 or TRBV12-4 and TRBJ2-7; D is possibly TRBD1 or TRBD2 (5 bases each). V was pared by 6 bases and J by 3 bases, with 9 bases between. CDR3 size: 12 residues. The CDR3 loop is CASRRGDYEQYS. DNA of the CDR3: TGTGCCAGCAGACGAGGGGACTACGAGCAGTACTCC.

The rearrangement joins TRBV20-1 to TRBJ2-2; 11 nucleotides agree with TRBD2. CDR1 is DFQATT and CDR2 is SNEGSKA in the germline V gene (reference sequence). V lost 5 bases to trimming and J lost 7 bases; unmatched junction nucleotides: 9. The CDR3 loop spans 15 amino acids. CDR3 protein: CSAVLAGVRGGELFF. CDR3 DNA: TGCAGTGCTGTACTAGCGGGGGTTCGGGGCGGGGAGCTGTTTTTT.

This sequence joins TRBV9 and TRBJ2-6; D remains unclear. There are 14 residues in the CDR3. V dropped 4 bases and J dropped 11 bases, with 16 bases sitting between them. The germline CDR1 and CDR2 sequences are SGDLS and YYNGEE. CDR3 protein: CASSQKYWSDVLTF. The DNA for the CDR3 is TGTGCCAGCAGCCAAAAATATTGGAGCGACGTCCTGACTTTC.

This clonotype was seen a few times. The chain is built from TRBV7-2 and TRBJ1-2; D unresolved. V was trimmed by 5 bases and J by 7 bases, leaving 14 bases between them. Germline-derived CDR1 and CDR2 are SGHTA and FQGNSA. The CDR3 has 13 residues. The CDR3 sequence: CASSPGRVGGYTF. The CDR3 DNA follows: TGTGCCAGCAGCCCCGGTAGGGTGGGTGGCTACACCTTC.

This clonotype came up many times. The genes are TRBV5-6 and TRBJ1-2; perhaps TRBD1 as D (6 bases). Germline V CDR1 and CDR2: SGHDT, YYEEEE. V was pared by 5 bases and J by 8 bases, with 16 bases between. This CDR3 spans 13 amino acids. DNA of the CDR3: TGTGCCAGCAGGTTAACAGGGACGTTGGGCTACACCTTC. This sequence encodes CASRLTGTLGYTF.

This clonotype was counted many times. The chain carries TRBV2 and TRBJ2-2; TRBD2 agrees at 10 bases. Trimming took 8 bases from V and 4 from J; bases not matched to a gene: 10. Germline CDR1 and CDR2: SNHLY and FYNNEI. CDR3 length: 16 residues. This chain's CDR3 is CASVGSGGRVTGELFF. In DNA form, the CDR3 reads TGTGCCAGCGTCGGTAGCGGGGGGCGGGTCACCGGGGAGCTGTTTTTT.